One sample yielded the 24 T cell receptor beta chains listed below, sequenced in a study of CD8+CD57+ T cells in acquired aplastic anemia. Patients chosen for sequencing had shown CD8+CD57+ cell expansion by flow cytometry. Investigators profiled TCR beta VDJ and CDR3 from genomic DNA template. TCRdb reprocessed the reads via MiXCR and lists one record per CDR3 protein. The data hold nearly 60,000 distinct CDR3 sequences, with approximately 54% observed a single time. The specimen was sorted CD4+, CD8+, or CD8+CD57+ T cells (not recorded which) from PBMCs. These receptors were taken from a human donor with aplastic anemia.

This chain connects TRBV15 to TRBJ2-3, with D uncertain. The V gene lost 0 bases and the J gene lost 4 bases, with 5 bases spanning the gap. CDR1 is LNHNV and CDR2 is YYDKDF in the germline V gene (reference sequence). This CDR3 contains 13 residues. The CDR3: CATSRDHSDTQYF. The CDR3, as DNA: TGTGCCACCAGCAGAGATCATTCAGATACGCAGTATTTT.

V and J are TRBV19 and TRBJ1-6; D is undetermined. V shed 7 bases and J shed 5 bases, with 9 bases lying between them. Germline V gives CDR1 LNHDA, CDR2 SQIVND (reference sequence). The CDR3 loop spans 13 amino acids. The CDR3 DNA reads TGTGCCAGTAAAAGGTTGGATAATTCACCCCTCCACTTT. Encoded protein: CASKRLDNSPLHF.

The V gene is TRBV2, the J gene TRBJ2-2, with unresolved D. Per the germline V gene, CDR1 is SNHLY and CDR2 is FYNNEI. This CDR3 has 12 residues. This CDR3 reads CAVRGGDGELFF. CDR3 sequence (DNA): TGTGCAGTAAGAGGTGGAGACGGGGAGCTGTTTTTT.

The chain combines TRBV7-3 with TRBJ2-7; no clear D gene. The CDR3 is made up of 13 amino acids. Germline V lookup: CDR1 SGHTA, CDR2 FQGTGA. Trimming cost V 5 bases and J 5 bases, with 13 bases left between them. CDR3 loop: CASSVGQDDEQYF. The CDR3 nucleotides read TGTGCCAGCAGCGTAGGGCAGGACGACGAGCAGTACTTC. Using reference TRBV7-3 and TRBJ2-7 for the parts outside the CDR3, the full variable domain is GAGVSQTPSNKVTEKGKYVELRCDPISGHTALYWYRQSLGQGPEFLIYFQGTGAADDSGLPNDRFFAVRPEGSVSTLKIQRTERGDSAVYLCASSVGQDDEQYFGPGTRLTVT.

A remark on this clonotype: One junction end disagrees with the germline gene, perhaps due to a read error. Here the CDR3 reads CASSVRFFMNTEAFF. DNA for the CDR3: TGTGCCAGTAGTGTCCGATTCTTTATGAACACTGAAGCTTTCTTT. V is TRBV6-1 and J is TRBJ1-1; D is unresolved. Germline V gene lookup returns CDR1 MNHNS and CDR2 SASEGT. CDR3 length equals 15 residues.

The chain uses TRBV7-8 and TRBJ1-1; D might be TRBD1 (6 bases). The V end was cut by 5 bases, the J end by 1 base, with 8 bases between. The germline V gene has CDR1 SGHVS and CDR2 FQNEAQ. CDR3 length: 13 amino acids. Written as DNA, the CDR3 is TGTGCCAGCAGCAAGGACAGGAACACTGAAGCTTTCTTT. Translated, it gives CASSKDRNTEAFF.

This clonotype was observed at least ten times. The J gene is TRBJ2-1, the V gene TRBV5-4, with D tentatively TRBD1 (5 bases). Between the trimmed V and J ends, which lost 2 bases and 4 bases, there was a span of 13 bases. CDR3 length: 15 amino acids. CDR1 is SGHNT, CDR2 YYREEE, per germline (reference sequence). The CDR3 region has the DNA TGTGCCAGCAGCTTTGTACAGGACCCGTACAATGAGCAGTTCTTC. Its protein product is CASSFVQDPYNEQFF.

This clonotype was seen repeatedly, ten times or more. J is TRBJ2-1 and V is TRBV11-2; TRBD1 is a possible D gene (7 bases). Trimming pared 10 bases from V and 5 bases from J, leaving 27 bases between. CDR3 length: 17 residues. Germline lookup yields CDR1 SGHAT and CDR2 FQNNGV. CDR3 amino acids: CATRRDRSRVPNNEQFF. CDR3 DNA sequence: TGTGCCACCAGGCGGGACAGAAGTAGAGTTCCGAACAATGAGCAGTTCTTC.

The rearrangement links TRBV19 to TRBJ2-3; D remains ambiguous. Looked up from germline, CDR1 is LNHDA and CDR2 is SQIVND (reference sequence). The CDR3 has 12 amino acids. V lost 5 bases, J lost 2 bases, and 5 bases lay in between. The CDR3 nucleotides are TGTGCCAGTAGTTTCCACACAGATACGCAGTATTTT. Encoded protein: CASSFHTDTQYF.

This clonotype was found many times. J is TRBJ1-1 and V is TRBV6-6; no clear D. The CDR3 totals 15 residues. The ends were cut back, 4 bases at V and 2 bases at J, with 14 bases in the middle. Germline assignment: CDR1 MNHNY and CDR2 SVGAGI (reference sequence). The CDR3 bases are TGTGCCAGCAGTTCCTCGGACGCAGAAAACACTGAAGCTTTCTTT. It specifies CASSSSDAENTEAFF.

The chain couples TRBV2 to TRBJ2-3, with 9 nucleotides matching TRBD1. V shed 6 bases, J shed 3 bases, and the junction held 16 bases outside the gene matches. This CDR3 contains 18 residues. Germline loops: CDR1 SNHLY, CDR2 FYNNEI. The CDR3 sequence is CASRGTGFGTVATDTQYF. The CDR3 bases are TGTGCCAGCAGGGGGACAGGGTTCGGGACGGTAGCGACAGATACGCAGTATTTT.

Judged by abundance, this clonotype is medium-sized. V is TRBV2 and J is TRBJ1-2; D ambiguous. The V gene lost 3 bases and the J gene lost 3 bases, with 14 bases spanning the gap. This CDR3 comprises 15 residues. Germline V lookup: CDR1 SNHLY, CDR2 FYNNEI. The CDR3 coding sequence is TGTGCCAGCAGTGACCTACCGACCGACTACTATGGCTACACCTTC. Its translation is CASSDLPTDYYGYTF.

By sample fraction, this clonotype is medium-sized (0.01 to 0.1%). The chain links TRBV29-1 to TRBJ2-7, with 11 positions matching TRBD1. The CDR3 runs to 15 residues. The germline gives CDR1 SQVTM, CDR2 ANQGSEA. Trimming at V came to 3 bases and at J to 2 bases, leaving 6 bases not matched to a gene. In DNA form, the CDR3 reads TGCAGCGTTGATGAGACGGGACAGGGGGCCTACGAGCAGTACTTC. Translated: CSVDETGQGAYEQYF.

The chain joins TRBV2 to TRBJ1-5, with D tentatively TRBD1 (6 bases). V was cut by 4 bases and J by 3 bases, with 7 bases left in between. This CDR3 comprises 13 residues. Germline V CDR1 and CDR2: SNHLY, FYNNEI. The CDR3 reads CASSGDNNQPQHF. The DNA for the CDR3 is TGTGCCAGCAGTGGGGACAACAATCAGCCCCAGCATTTT.

The DNA of the CDR3 is TGCAGTGCTAGAGGGCTAGCGGGGGACGAGCAGTACTTC. This encodes CSARGLAGDEQYF. V gene TRBV20-1 combines with J gene TRBJ2-7; 10 bases align to TRBD2. There are 13 residues in the CDR3. V shed 1 base, J shed 5 bases, and the junction held 2 bases outside the gene matches. Germline assignment: CDR1 DFQATT and CDR2 SNEGSKA (reference sequence).

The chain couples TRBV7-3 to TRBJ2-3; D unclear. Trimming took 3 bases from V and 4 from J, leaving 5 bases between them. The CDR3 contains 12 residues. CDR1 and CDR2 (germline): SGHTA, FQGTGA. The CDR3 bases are TGTGCCAGCAGCTTTCTGCCAGATACGCAGTATTTT. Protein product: CASSFLPDTQYF.

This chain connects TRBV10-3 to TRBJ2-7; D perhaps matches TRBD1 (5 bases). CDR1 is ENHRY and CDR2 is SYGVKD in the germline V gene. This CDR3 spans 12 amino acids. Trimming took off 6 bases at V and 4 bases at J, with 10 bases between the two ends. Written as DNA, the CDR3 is TGTGCCATCAGGGATAGGGGATACGAGCAGTACTTC. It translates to CAIRDRGYEQYF.

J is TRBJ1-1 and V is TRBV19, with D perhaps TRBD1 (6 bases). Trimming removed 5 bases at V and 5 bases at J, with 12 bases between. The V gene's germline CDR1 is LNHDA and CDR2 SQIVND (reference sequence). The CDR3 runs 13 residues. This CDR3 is CASSVARGTEAFF. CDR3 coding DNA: TGTGCCAGTAGTGTCGCAAGGGGGACTGAAGCTTTCTTT.

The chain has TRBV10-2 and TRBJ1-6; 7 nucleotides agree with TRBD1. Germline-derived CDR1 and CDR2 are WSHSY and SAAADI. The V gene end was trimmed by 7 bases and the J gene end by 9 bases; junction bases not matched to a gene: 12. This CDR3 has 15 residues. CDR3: CASTTPTGEGSPLHF. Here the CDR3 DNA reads TGCGCCAGCACAACCCCAACAGGGGAAGGTTCACCCCTCCACTTT.

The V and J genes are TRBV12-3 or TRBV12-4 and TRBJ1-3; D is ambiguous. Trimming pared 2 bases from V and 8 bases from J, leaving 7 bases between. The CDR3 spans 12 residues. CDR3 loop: CASSLPGYTIYF. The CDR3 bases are TGTGCCAGCAGTTTACCCGGTTACACCATATATTTT.

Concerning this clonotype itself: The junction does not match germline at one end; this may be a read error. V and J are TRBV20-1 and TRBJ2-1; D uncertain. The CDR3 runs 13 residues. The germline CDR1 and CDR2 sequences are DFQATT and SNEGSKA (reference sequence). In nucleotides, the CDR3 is TGCAGTGCTACCGACCCCGTGACTGATGAGCAGCTCTTC. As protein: CSATDPVTDEQLF.

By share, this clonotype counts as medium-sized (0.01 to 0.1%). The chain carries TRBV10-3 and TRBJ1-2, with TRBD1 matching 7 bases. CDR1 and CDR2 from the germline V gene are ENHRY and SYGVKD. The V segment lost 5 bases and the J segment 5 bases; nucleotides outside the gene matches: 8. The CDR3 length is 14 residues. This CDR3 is CAISQGGEGYGYTF. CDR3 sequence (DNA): TGTGCCATCAGTCAGGGGGGAGAAGGATATGGCTACACCTTC.

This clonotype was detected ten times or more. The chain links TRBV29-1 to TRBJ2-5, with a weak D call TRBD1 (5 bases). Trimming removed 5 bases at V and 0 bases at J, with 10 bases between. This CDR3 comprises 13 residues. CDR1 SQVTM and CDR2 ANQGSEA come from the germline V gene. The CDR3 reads CSVPQGNQETQYF. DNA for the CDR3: TGCAGCGTTCCCCAGGGAAACCAAGAGACCCAGTACTTC.

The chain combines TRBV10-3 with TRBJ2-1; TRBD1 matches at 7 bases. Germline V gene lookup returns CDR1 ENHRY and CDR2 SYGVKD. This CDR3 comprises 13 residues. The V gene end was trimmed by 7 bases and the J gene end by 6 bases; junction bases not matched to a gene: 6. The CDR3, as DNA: TGTGCCATCAATAGGGGGCGTCGCAATGAGCAGTTCTTC. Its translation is CAINRGRRNEQFF.